This is a list of T cell receptor beta chains from one sample in a study of blood T cell repertoires in COVID-19. Some clones are missing from TCRdb's copy, which holds only in-frame ones; the method was immunoSEQ multiplex PCR. Here the sample spans around 230,000 clones, almost 85% being singletons. Sequencing was done on a sample of PBMCs or T cells enriched from blood (not recorded which). Receptors were obtained from a man between 40 and 49 years old who had recovered from COVID-19. CDR3s include the opening cysteine and the closing phenylalanine or tryptophan. Fields, in order: clone size, D gene, V gene, J gene, CDR3 protein, CDR3 DNA. D genes are given only for firm matches. Rows may omit the clone size; those that give it use once, few, many or a size class.

NA	TRBD1	TRBV7-7	TRBJ2-2	CASSSGQFANTGELFF	TGTGCCAGCAGCTCGGGACAGTTCGCGAACACCGGGGAGCTGTTTTTT
NA	NA	TRBV4-1	TRBJ1-2	CASSQGPSGSLIYGYTF	TGCGCCAGCAGCCAAGGTCCGTCGGGGTCCCTTATATATGGCTACACCTTC
few	NA	TRBV18	TRBJ2-7	CASSPPGSEQYF	TGTGCCAGCTCACCACCCGGGAGCGAGCAGTACTTC
NA	NA	TRBV5-6	TRBJ1-2	CASSYRQYPNYGYTF	TGTGCCAGCAGCTACCGACAGTACCCTAACTATGGCTACACCTTC
NA	NA	TRBV5-1	TRBJ2-5	CASSPGLLGAETQYF	TGCGCCAGCAGCCCAGGACTCCTGGGGGCAGAGACCCAGTACTTC
NA	TRBD2	TRBV15	TRBJ2-1	CATSRGVAGGMNEQFF	TGTGCCACCAGCAGAGGAGTAGCGGGAGGGATGAATGAGCAGTTCTTC
NA	TRBD1	TRBV5-1	TRBJ1-2	CASSGTGGRSYGYTF	TGCGCCAGCAGCGGGACAGGGGGGCGATCCTATGGCTACACCTTC
NA	TRBD1	TRBV6-5	TRBJ1-6	CASKQGADSPLHF	TGTGCCAGCAAGCAGGGGGCGGATTCACCCCTCCACTTT
NA	NA	TRBV9	TRBJ2-7	CASSRRGGGHEQYF	TGTGCCAGCAGCCGTAGGGGGGGAGGCCACGAGCAGTACTTC
NA	TRBD1	TRBV19	TRBJ1-3	CASSIAGTVGNTIYF	TGTGCCAGTAGTATTGCCGGGACAGTAGGAAACACCATATATTTT
NA	NA	TRBV7-9	TRBJ1-2	CASSLGRVVYGYTF	TGTGCCAGCAGCTTAGGCCGGGTGGTCTATGGCTACACCTTC
once	TRBD2	TRBV18	TRBJ2-3	CASSGLAGGSTDTQYF	TGTGCCAGCTCAGGACTAGCGGGAGGGAGCACAGATACGCAGTATTTT
NA	NA	TRBV7-8	TRBJ1-1	CASSPGRTEAFF	TGTGCCAGCAGCCCCGGGAGGACTGAAGCTTTCTTT
NA	NA	TRBV4-1	TRBJ1-5	CASRQSVGSNQPQHF	TGCGCCAGCAGGCAAAGCGTGGGTTCCAATCAGCCCCAGCATTTT
once	TRBD2	TRBV28	TRBJ2-1	CASSSAGGHYYNEQFF	TGTGCCAGCAGCTCAGCGGGGGGCCACTACTACAATGAGCAGTTCTTC
NA	TRBD2	TRBV5-4	TRBJ2-7	CASSPASPGRAREQYF	TGTGCCAGCAGCCCCGCGTCCCCCGGGAGGGCCAGGGAGCAGTACTTC